A single sample is the source of the 12 T cell receptor beta chains below, sequenced in a study of T-cell memory formation after mild COVID-19. TCRdb re-called the 5' RACE reads with MiXCR, one entry per CDR3 protein. Altogether around 340,000 distinct CDR3 sequences are present, roughly 21% being singletons, with the ten largest covering under 15%. The sample taken for sequencing was PBMCs or a T cell subset sorted from them (not recorded which). These receptors all stem from an adult woman who had mild COVID-19 (a few samples of this study predate the infection). Cell type and time point are not known.

The chain combines TRBV7-9 with TRBJ2-5; 7 nucleotides match TRBD2. The CDR3 contains 15 residues. J lost 3 bases, V lost 1 base, and 5 bases had no gene match. From germline, CDR1 is SEHNR and CDR2 FQNEAQ (reference sequence). As DNA, the CDR3 is TGTGCCAGCAGCTTAGTCCCGGCGGGGGAAGAGACCCAGTACTTC. Translated, it gives CASSLVPAGEETQYF.

V is TRBV5-5 and J is TRBJ2-7, with 8 bases matching TRBD1. The CDR3 runs 18 residues. Germline V gives CDR1 SGHKS, CDR2 YYEKEE (reference sequence). After removal of 2 bases from V and 3 bases from J, the junction contained 16 bases not matched to a gene. CDR3 in amino acids: CASSFGPQGAGSGYEQYF. The CDR3 DNA sequence: TGTGCCAGCAGCTTCGGGCCCCAGGGGGCAGGGAGTGGCTACGAGCAGTACTTC.

This clonotype was counted between two and nine times. The rearrangement joins TRBV12-3 or TRBV12-4 to TRBJ2-7; 8 bases agree with TRBD1. With 7 bases clipped from V and 3 bases from J, the junction kept 8 bases outside the gene matches. CDR3 length: 14 residues. The CDR3 spells CASTMTGEGYEQYF. The DNA for the CDR3 is TGTGCCAGCACCATGACAGGGGAAGGCTACGAGCAGTACTTC.

This clonotype was counted only a few times. V gene TRBV29-1 combines with J gene TRBJ2-3; no reliable D call. This CDR3 spans 14 amino acids. Germline values: CDR1 SQVTM, CDR2 ANQGSEA. V was cut by 4 bases and J by 0 bases, with 11 bases left in between. CDR3 nucleotides: TGCAGCGTTGTCTCCTTTACTAGCACAGATACGCAGTATTTT. Protein product: CSVVSFTSTDTQYF.

This clonotype was detected a few times. The chain has TRBV7-3 and TRBJ2-5, with D perhaps being TRBD1 or TRBD2 (5 bases each). Germline V CDR1 and CDR2: SGHTA, FQGTGA. The CDR3 spans 15 residues. Trimming pared 1 base from V and 2 bases from J, leaving 11 bases between. The CDR3 region has the DNA TGTGCCAGCAGCTTAATGGGACGACCTCAAGAGACCCAGTACTTC. Its translation: CASSLMGRPQETQYF.

The V gene is TRBV7-2, the J gene TRBJ2-3; 7 bases match TRBD1. After removal of 5 bases from V and 1 base from J, the junction contained 9 bases not matched to a gene. This CDR3 comprises 16 residues. Per the germline V gene, CDR1 is SGHTA and CDR2 is FQGNSA. The CDR3 bases are TGTGCCAGCAGCCTCGTGGGACAGTTTGGCACAGATACGCAGTATTTT. Protein sequence: CASSLVGQFGTDTQYF. The full variable domain, rest sourced from reference TRBV7-2 and TRBJ2-3, is GAGVSQSPSNKVTEKGKDVELRCDPISGHTALYWYRQSLGQGLEFLIYFQGNSAPDKSGLPSDRFSAERTGGSVSTLTIQRTQQEDSAVYLCASSLVGQFGTDTQYFGPGTRLTVL.

The chain couples TRBV12-3 or TRBV12-4 to TRBJ2-3, with 9 bases that match TRBD1. The CDR3 totals 15 residues. J was trimmed by 5 bases and V by 6 bases; bases with no gene match: 9. This CDR3 reads CASRPRDRVKDTQYF. CDR3 coding DNA: TGTGCCAGCAGACCCAGGGACAGGGTAAAAGATACGCAGTATTTT.

J is TRBJ2-6 and V is TRBV5-1, with 7 bases identical to TRBD1. The germline V gene has CDR1 SGHRS and CDR2 YFSETQ. Unmatched junction bases numbered 10, after V lost 5 bases and J lost 2 bases. The CDR3 extends over 17 amino acids. CDR3 loop: CASSRESTGTGANVLTF. In DNA form, the CDR3 reads TGCGCCAGCAGTCGCGAATCGACAGGGACTGGGGCCAACGTCCTGACTTTC.

This clonotype was counted a few times. Compared with germline, one end of the junction differs, possibly owing to a read error. The rearrangement uses TRBV7-2 and TRBJ2-7; 9 nucleotides agree with TRBD2. The CDR3 has 13 residues. CDR1 is SGHTA and CDR2 is FQGNSA in the germline V gene. The CDR3 sequence is CASSLGGGRARGF. The CDR3, as DNA: TGTGCCAGCAGCTTAGGGGGCGGGAGGGCCAGGGGCTTC.

The chain carries TRBV5-1 and TRBJ2-5, with 11 bases matching TRBD2. This CDR3 is 16 amino acids long. V lost 0 bases to trimming and J lost 5 bases; unmatched junction nucleotides: 6. Looked up from germline, CDR1 is SGHRS and CDR2 is YFSETQ. This CDR3 is CASSLVVAGGAETQYF. Here the CDR3 DNA reads TGCGCCAGCAGCTTGGTTGTAGCGGGGGGGGCCGAGACCCAGTACTTC.

V is TRBV24-1 and J is TRBJ2-5; D may correspond to TRBD1 or TRBD2 (5 bases each). Germline CDR1 is KGHDR and CDR2 is SFDVKD. The V and J ends lost 5 bases and 0 bases respectively, with 12 bases between them. The CDR3 extends over 15 amino acids. The CDR3 DNA follows: TGTGCCACCAGTGGTTGGGACGGAAACCAAGAGACCCAGTACTTC. Protein product: CATSGWDGNQETQYF.

There are a few counts of this clonotype. This chain joins TRBV12-3 or TRBV12-4 and TRBJ2-3; possibly TRBD1 for D (6 bases). The CDR3 loop spans 15 amino acids. Deletions cut 4 bases from V and 2 bases from J, with 13 bases between. The CDR3: CASSSRDIHTDTQYF. CDR3 coding DNA: TGTGCCAGCAGTTCCCGGGACATCCACACAGATACGCAGTATTTT.